The 30 T cell receptor beta chains below all came from one sample that was sequenced in a study of OX40 agonist ivuxolimab in advanced cancers. Clones were sequenced by immunoSEQ multiplex PCR, and TCRdb holds only the in-frame ones, with some missing. The sample yields around 56,000 clones, more than 75% seen once. Specimen: CD4+ or CD8+ T cells sorted from blood, collected in a trial of the OX40 agonist ivuxolimab. These receptors all come from an adult with an advanced solid tumor such as melanoma, head and neck, liver or kidney cancer.

This rearrangement joins TRBV27 to TRBJ2-2; D gene uncertain. The V gene's germline CDR1 is MNHEY and CDR2 SMNVEV (reference sequence). The V end was cut by 6 bases, the J end by 4 bases, with 15 bases between. This CDR3 is built from 15 residues. The DNA of the CDR3 is TGTGCCAGCAGACCCTTAGAATGGGGCACCGGGGAGCTGTTTTTT. It translates to CASRPLEWGTGELFF.

This chain's CDR3 is CASSSVRGGIQYF. The DNA for the CDR3 is TGTGCCAGCAGTTCGGTACGAGGGGGCATTCAGTACTTC. V usage is TRBV28 and J usage is TRBJ2-4, with D tentatively TRBD1 (6 bases). This CDR3 is 13 amino acids long. V dropped 4 bases and J dropped 9 bases, with 13 bases sitting between them. Germline V lookup: CDR1 MDHEN, CDR2 SYDVKM. Complete variable domain (other parts from reference TRBV28 and TRBJ2-4): DVKVTQSSRYLVKRTGEKVFLECVQDMDHENMFWYRQDPGLGLRLIYFSYDVKMKEKGDIPEGYSVSREKKERFSLILESASTNQTSMYLCASSSVRGGIQYFGAGTRLSVL.

In this sample, this clone turned up a few times. The rearrangement uses TRBV21-1 and TRBJ2-7; the DNA was not compared with TRBD1, the D call given in the table. TRBV21-1 is tagged as a pseudogene. CDR3 length: 12 amino acids. CDR3 residues: CASSRDNYEQYF. CDR3 DNA sequence: TGTGCCAGCAGCCGGGACAACTACGAGCAGTACTTC.

The chain uses TRBV11-3 and TRBJ2-1; 12 bases align to TRBD2. This CDR3 has 15 amino acids. J gave up 8 bases and V 5 bases, and 7 bases lay outside the gene matches. Germline assignment: CDR1 SGHNT and CDR2 YENEEA. CDR3 sequence (DNA): TGTGCCAGCAGCCCCTCTAGCGGGAGGGCGGATGAGCAGTTCTTC. Encoded protein: CASSPSSGRADEQFF.

This clone is a singleton in its sample. The chain is built from TRBV27 and TRBJ2-1; 8 bases match TRBD2. The length of the CDR3 is 13 residues. Germline V gives CDR1 MNHEY, CDR2 SMNVEV (reference sequence). CDR3 in amino acids: CVAGTRGLGEQFF. Written as DNA, the CDR3 is TGTGTCGCCGGGACTAGGGGTTTGGGTGAGCAGTTCTTC.

With respect to this clone: The sample holds other DNA sequences that translate to the same CDR3. The chain employs TRBV6-5 and TRBJ1-1; no definite D call. V lost 4 bases and J 2 bases, leaving 5 bases between the germline ends. Germline CDR1 MNHEY, CDR2 SVGAGI. This CDR3 comprises 12 residues. CDR3: CASSSVNTEAFF. The DNA for the CDR3 is TGTGCCAGCAGTTCTGTTAACACTGAAGCTTTCTTT.

The CDR3 DNA sequence: TGTGCCAGTAGTATAGTTCCGGGACTAGCAAATGAGCAGTTCTTC. Amino acids: CASSIVPGLANEQFF. The rearrangement links TRBV19 to TRBJ2-1; 9 bases are a match to TRBD2. Germline V gene sequence: CDR1 LNHDA, CDR2 SQIVND (reference sequence). The junction had 5 bases not matched to a gene; V was cut back by 1 base and J by 7 bases. This CDR3 region has 15 residues.

The rearrangement links TRBV9 to TRBJ2-5; D not resolved. The length of the CDR3 is 11 residues. The V gene's germline CDR1 is SGDLS and CDR2 YYNGEE. V shed 3 bases and J shed 3 bases, with 3 bases lying between them. The CDR3 DNA sequence: TGTGCCAGCAGCGCCGAAGAGACCCAGTACTTC. Translation gives CASSAEETQYF.

The gene calls are TRBV29-1 and TRBJ2-7; 8 bases fit TRBD2. The CDR3 runs 14 residues. From germline, CDR1 is SQVTM and CDR2 ANQGSEA. Trimming at V came to 6 bases and at J to 0 bases, leaving 7 bases not matched to a gene. This CDR3 is CSVARLASSYEQYF. As DNA, the CDR3 is TGCAGCGTCGCTAGACTAGCGAGCTCCTACGAGCAGTACTTC.

The chain is built from TRBV27 and TRBJ2-7; 9 positions agree with TRBD1. Germline-derived CDR1 and CDR2 are MNHEY and SMNVEV (reference sequence). There are 16 residues in the CDR3. With V trimmed by 2 bases and J by 4 bases, 9 bases remained unmatched. CDR3 coding DNA: TGTGCCAGCAGTTTACTCGAGCCGGGACAGGGATACGAGCAGTACTTC. As protein: CASSLLEPGQGYEQYF.

J is TRBJ1-2 and V is TRBV19; a possible D gene is TRBD1 (6 bases). CDR1 is LNHDA and CDR2 is SQIVND in the germline V gene (reference sequence). The CDR3 extends over 14 amino acids. V was clipped by 4 bases and J by 3 bases, with 12 bases between them. The CDR3 here is CASSTGVGDYGYTF. The CDR3 nucleotides are TGTGCCAGTAGTACAGGGGTAGGAGACTATGGCTACACCTTC.

The V and J genes are TRBV30 and TRBJ1-2; D may be TRBD1 (5 bases). The CDR3 consists of 14 residues. V lost 4 bases, J lost 5 bases, and 17 bases lay in between. The germline CDR1 and CDR2 sequences are GTSNPN and SVGIG (reference sequence). The CDR3 loop is CAWTLGRARYGYTF. The CDR3 DNA reads TGTGCCTGGACGCTTGGCAGGGCGAGATATGGCTACACCTTC.

The chain has TRBV11-2 and TRBJ2-5; D possibly corresponds to TRBD2 (5 bases). V was clipped by 0 bases and J by 3 bases, with 11 bases between them. This CDR3 is 15 amino acids long. Germline CDR1 is SGHAT and CDR2 is FQNNGV. CDR3 in amino acids: CASSLEVGAEETQYF. DNA for the CDR3: TGTGCCAGCAGCTTAGAGGTGGGAGCGGAAGAGACCCAGTACTTC.

The chain links TRBV29-1 to TRBJ2-1; tentatively, D is TRBD1 (5 bases). Per germline, CDR1 SQVTM and CDR2 ANQGSEA. This CDR3 comprises 14 residues. Trimming cost V 4 bases and J 7 bases, with 17 bases left between them. The CDR3 nucleotides are TGCAGCGTTGTACGGCAGGGCTCTCGGAATGAGCAGTTCTTC. Protein product: CSVVRQGSRNEQFF.

The V gene is TRBV4-1, the J gene TRBJ2-3, with D uncertain. The CDR3 totals 15 residues. From germline, CDR1 is MGHRA and CDR2 YSYEKL. V was cut by 5 bases and J by 6 bases, with 18 bases left in between. The CDR3 DNA reads as TGCGCCAGCAGCGTAAGTGGCTCAAAAGTGGATACGCAGTATTTT. Residues: CASSVSGSKVDTQYF.

The chain uses TRBV19 and TRBJ2-1, with a weak D call TRBD2 (5 bases). This CDR3 region has 14 residues. Germline CDR1 reads LNHDA; CDR2 reads SQIVND (reference sequence). V lost 3 bases to trimming and J lost 7 bases, with 13 bases between them. The CDR3 spells CASSMGLAANEQFF. The CDR3 coding sequence is TGTGCCAGTAGTATGGGTCTAGCCGCAAATGAGCAGTTCTTC.

V usage is TRBV15 and J usage is TRBJ2-1; the match to TRBD2 covers 10 bases. The CDR3 consists of 16 residues. The germline V gene has CDR1 LNHNV and CDR2 YYDKDF (reference sequence). J was trimmed by 4 bases and V by 5 bases; bases with no gene match: 8. This CDR3 reads CATSAITSGNYNEQFF. Here the CDR3 DNA reads TGTGCCACCAGCGCAATAACTAGCGGGAATTACAATGAGCAGTTCTTC. The whole variable domain, remainder taken from reference TRBV15 and TRBJ2-1, is DAMVIQNPRYQVTQFGKPVTLSCSQTLNHNVMYWYQQKSSQAPKLLFHYYDKDFNNEADTPDNFQSRRPNTSFCFLDIRSPGLGDTAMYLCATSAITSGNYNEQFFGPGTRLTVL.

The chain links TRBV7-9 to TRBJ2-1; 9 bases line up with TRBD2. Trimming at V came to 3 bases and at J to 0 bases, leaving 9 bases not matched to a gene. Germline values: CDR1 SEHNR, CDR2 FQNEAQ (reference sequence). The CDR3 spans 18 residues. The CDR3 region has the DNA TGTGCCAGCAGCTTGTATGTGAGGGGACTAGCCTCCTACAATGAGCAGTTCTTC. It encodes CASSLYVRGLASYNEQFF.

The CDR3 DNA reads as TGCGCCAGCAGCTCCGGACAGGGGGCTTCAGATACGCAGTATTTT. Its translation is CASSSGQGASDTQYF. The rearrangement links TRBV5-1 to TRBJ2-3; TRBD1 aligns across 11 bases. Germline loops: CDR1 SGHRS, CDR2 YFSETQ. The length of the CDR3 is 15 residues. The trim removed 3 bases at V and 4 bases at J, leaving 4 bases unmatched.

The chain couples TRBV27 to TRBJ2-7; tentatively, D is TRBD1 (6 bases). Trimming removed 5 bases from V and 0 bases from J, with 11 bases in between. CDR1 and CDR2 from the germline V gene are MNHEY and SMNVEV (reference sequence). The CDR3 contains 14 residues. The CDR3 is CASSRNRVSYEQYF. The DNA of the CDR3 is TGTGCCAGCAGTCGGAACAGGGTCTCCTACGAGCAGTACTTC.

This sequence joins TRBV11-2 and TRBJ2-7; TRBD2 is a possible D gene (5 bases). Germline V lookup: CDR1 SGHAT, CDR2 FQNNGV. The ends were cut back, 4 bases at V and 4 bases at J, with 17 bases in the middle. The CDR3 contains 15 residues. The CDR3 reads CASSSRPSGPYEQYF. The CDR3, as DNA: TGTGCCAGCAGCTCCCGACCGAGCGGACCGTACGAGCAGTACTTC.

This chain links TRBV5-1 with TRBJ1-5; tentative D call: TRBD1 (5 bases). Trimming left V 2 bases short and J 4 bases short, with 10 bases between. The length of the CDR3 is 14 residues. Germline V gene lookup returns CDR1 SGHRS and CDR2 YFSETQ. Here the CDR3 DNA reads TGCGCCAGCAGCTTTACAGGCGGGAATCAGCCCCAGCATTTT. This sequence encodes CASSFTGGNQPQHF.

The count of this clone is one. This chain uses TRBV2 with TRBJ1-1; 9 bases agree with TRBD1. The CDR3 loop spans 15 amino acids. CDR1 is SNHLY, CDR2 FYNNEI, per germline. V was pared by 1 base and J by 5 bases, with 5 bases of the junction left unmatched. The CDR3, as DNA: TGTGCCAGCAGTGAAGGCAGGACAGGGGCAACTGAAGCTTTCTTT. This encodes CASSEGRTGATEAFF. The entire variable domain, with the rest obtained from reference TRBV2 and TRBJ1-1, is as follows: EPEVTQTPSHQVTQMGQEVILRCVPISNHLYFYWYRQILGQKVEFLVSFYNNEISEKSEIFDDQFSVERPDGSNFTLKIRSTKLEDSAMYFCASSEGRTGATEAFFGQGTRLTVV.

The chain carries TRBV30 and TRBJ1-5, with D uncertain. The CDR3 totals 13 residues. Germline V gene lookup returns CDR1 GTSNPN and CDR2 SVGIG (reference sequence). V shed 8 bases and J shed 5 bases, with 16 bases lying between them. CDR3 nucleotide sequence: TGTGCCGCTGACCAGAACCCCGATCAGCCCCAGCATTTT. Translating it yields CAADQNPDQPQHF.

The V gene is TRBV5-1, the J gene TRBJ1-1; 7 nucleotides match TRBD1. The CDR3 extends over 16 amino acids. V lost 3 bases and J lost 3; bases outside the gene matches: 11. CDR1 is SGHRS, CDR2 YFSETQ, per germline. As DNA, the CDR3 is TGCGCCAGCAGCTCTTGGGGGGACAGATCCGACACTGAAGCTTTCTTT. Translated, it gives CASSSWGDRSDTEAFF.

This chain uses TRBV5-4 with TRBJ1-2; maybe TRBD1 (5 bases). V was cut by 6 bases and J by 3 bases, with 12 bases left in between. The CDR3 consists of 13 residues. Germline values: CDR1 SGHNT, CDR2 YYREEE (reference sequence). CDR3 in amino acids: CASTPGEHYGYTF. The CDR3, as DNA: TGTGCCAGCACCCCGGGGGAGCACTATGGCTACACCTTC.

The count of this clone is one. The gene calls are TRBV28 and TRBJ1-5, with 7 bases identical to TRBD1. The CDR3 loop spans 14 amino acids. CDR1 is MDHEN, CDR2 SYDVKM, per germline. Unmatched junction bases numbered 5, after V lost 6 bases and J lost 3 bases. CDR3 in amino acids: CASSWGQINQPQHF. DNA of the CDR3: TGTGCCAGCAGCTGGGGACAGATCAATCAGCCCCAGCATTTT.

J is TRBJ1-3 and V is TRBV9; no clear D. This CDR3 has 14 amino acids. The V and J ends lost 3 bases and 4 bases respectively, with 11 bases between them. CDR1 is SGDLS, CDR2 YYNGEE, per germline. The CDR3: CASSEGSQGNTIYF. The CDR3 DNA follows: TGTGCCAGCAGCGAGGGATCTCAGGGAAACACCATATATTTT.

The chain employs TRBV7-2 and TRBJ2-5; tentatively, D is TRBD1 or TRBD2 (5 bases each). V was cut by 7 bases and J by 6 bases, with 18 bases left in between. CDR3 length: 14 amino acids. Per the germline V gene, CDR1 is SGHTA and CDR2 is FQGNSA. For the CDR3, the DNA is TGTGCCAGCAACTTGGAAGAGGGGCGGAAGACCCAGTACTTC. Protein: CASNLEEGRKTQYF.

This sequence joins TRBV5-1 and TRBJ1-1; D uncertain. There are 15 residues in the CDR3. V gave up 4 bases and J gave up 0 bases, with 13 bases separating them. Germline V lookup: CDR1 SGHRS, CDR2 YFSETQ. CDR3 nucleotides: TGCGCCAGCAGCCCAGGCGGACCCCTGAACACTGAAGCTTTCTTT. Amino acid sequence: CASSPGGPLNTEAFF.